The 8 T cell receptor beta chains in this list originate from one sample, sequenced in a study of cytomegalovirus exposure and HLA in healthy donors. The PCR was carried out with 60 Vbeta primers and 13 Jbeta primers. The repertoire was sequenced with immunoSEQ multiplex PCR; TCRdb's copy has only in-frame clones and lacks some. The sample lists 150,000 to 200,000 clones; 70% to 90% were seen once. The sequencing input was PBMCs. The receptors were gathered from a man younger than 35 in good health and CMV-seropositive.

This clone was seen more than once but under ten times. The chain has TRBV5-1 and TRBJ1-1; TRBD1 is a possible D gene (6 bases). The V gene's germline CDR1 is SGHRS and CDR2 YFSETQ. The V end was cut by 2 bases, the J end by 0 bases, with 8 bases between. CDR3 length: 14 amino acids. CDR3 sequence reads: CASSLQGMNTEAFF. Here the CDR3 DNA reads TGCGCCAGCAGCTTACAGGGAATGAACACTGAAGCTTTCTTT.

The V and J genes are TRBV4-2 and TRBJ2-5; 9 nucleotides agree with TRBD2. This CDR3 region has 18 residues. The germline V gene encodes CDR1 LGHNA and CDR2 YNFKEQ. With V trimmed by 0 bases and J by 0 bases, 8 bases remained unmatched. Here the CDR3 DNA reads TGTGCCAGCAGCCAAGAACGTAGCGGGGGCTTCTACCAAGAGACCCAGTACTTC. Translating it yields CASSQERSGGFYQETQYF.

The V call is TRBV6-5, the J call TRBJ2-1; TRBD2 agrees at 7 bases. Germline loops: CDR1 MNHEY, CDR2 SVGAGI. Trimming at V came to 7 bases and at J to 1 base, leaving 4 bases not matched to a gene. The CDR3 runs 14 residues. The CDR3 DNA follows: TGTGCCAGCAAACGGGGGGTTTCCTACAATGAGCAGTTCTTC. Translation: CASKRGVSYNEQFF.

V is TRBV2 and J is TRBJ2-6; unclear D gene. Per the germline V gene, CDR1 is SNHLY and CDR2 is FYNNEI. The V end was cut by 7 bases, the J end by 0 bases, with 10 bases between. The CDR3 sequence is 15 residues long. The CDR3 region is CASTPVNSGANVLTF. CDR3 DNA sequence: TGTGCCAGCACCCCGGTGAACTCTGGGGCCAACGTCCTGACTTTC.

V usage is TRBV4-1 and J usage is TRBJ1-2; D is uncertain. Germline CDR1 is MGHRA and CDR2 is YSYEKL. Deletions cut 0 bases from V and 8 bases from J, with 16 bases between. This CDR3 has 15 residues. CDR3 bases: TGCGCCAGCAGCCAAGATATCGGTCGGGCGGGCGGCTACACCTTC. Protein: CASSQDIGRAGGYTF.

Here the CDR3 DNA reads TGTGCCAGCAACCGCAAAGAGGGGGGGTATGAGCAGTTCTTC. It encodes CASNRKEGGYEQFF. The chain joins TRBV7-2 to TRBJ2-1, with D tentatively TRBD2 (7 bases). Trimming pared 7 bases from V and 8 bases from J, leaving 18 bases between. This CDR3 comprises 14 residues. Germline V gene lookup returns CDR1 SGHTA and CDR2 FQGNSA. Supplemented by reference TRBV7-2 and TRBJ2-1, the full variable domain reads GAGVSQSPSNKVTEKGKDVELRCDPISGHTALYWYRQSLGQGLEFLIYFQGNSAPDKSGLPSDRFSAERTGGSVSTLTIQRTQQEDSAVYLCASNRKEGGYEQFFGPGTRLTVL.

The chain is built from TRBV9 and TRBJ2-1, with TRBD2 as a possible D gene (6 bases). CDR1 is SGDLS and CDR2 is YYNGEE in the germline V gene. The ends were cut back, 4 bases at V and 5 bases at J, with 19 bases in the middle. This CDR3 contains 16 residues. CDR3 sequence: CASSPPIRGKNNEQFF. The CDR3 nucleotides read TGTGCCAGCAGCCCCCCGATTCGGGGGAAAAACAATGAGCAGTTCTTC.

This clone was seen a few times. The chain couples TRBV14 to TRBJ1-4; D gene uncertain. Trimming stripped 0 bases from V and 13 bases from J, with 12 bases between. Germline assignment: CDR1 SGHDN and CDR2 FVKESK. The CDR3 is made up of 13 amino acids. The CDR3 DNA reads TGTGCCAGCAGCCAAGATTTCCGGGGTCGACTGTTTTTT. This codes for CASSQDFRGRLFF.